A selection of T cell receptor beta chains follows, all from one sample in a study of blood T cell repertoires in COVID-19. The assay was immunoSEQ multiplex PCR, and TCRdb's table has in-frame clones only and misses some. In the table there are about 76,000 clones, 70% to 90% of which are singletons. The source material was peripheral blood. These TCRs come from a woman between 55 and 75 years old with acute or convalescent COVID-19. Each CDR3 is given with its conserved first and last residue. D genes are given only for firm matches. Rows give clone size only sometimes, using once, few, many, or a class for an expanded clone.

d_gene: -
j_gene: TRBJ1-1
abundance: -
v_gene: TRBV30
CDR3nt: TGTGCCTGGAGAAAGGGGTGGAACACTGAAGCTTTCTTT
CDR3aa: CAWRKGWNTEAFF

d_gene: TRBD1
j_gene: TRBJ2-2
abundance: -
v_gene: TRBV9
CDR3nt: TGTGCCAGCAGCGTACGTGGGACAGGGGAGAGCGGGGAGCTGTTTTTT
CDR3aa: CASSVRGTGESGELFF

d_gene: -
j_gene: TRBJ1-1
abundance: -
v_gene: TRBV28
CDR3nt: TGTGCCAGCAGTTTTTGGACAGTCAACACTGAAGCTTTCTTT
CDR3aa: CASSFWTVNTEAFF

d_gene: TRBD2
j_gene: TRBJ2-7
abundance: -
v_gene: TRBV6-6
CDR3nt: TGTGCCAGCAGCCCAGCGGGGGGGCCCTACGAGCAGTACTTC
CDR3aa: CASSPAGGPYEQYF

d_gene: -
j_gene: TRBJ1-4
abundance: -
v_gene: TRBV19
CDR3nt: TGTGCCAGTAGTGGACAGAGTAATGAAAAACTGTTTTTT
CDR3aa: CASSGQSNEKLFF

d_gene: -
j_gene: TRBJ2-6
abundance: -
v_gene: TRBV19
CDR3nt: TGTGCCAGTAGGCCCGGTATGGCGGCGCGGGGGGCCAACGTCCTGACTTTC
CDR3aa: CASRPGMAARGANVLTF

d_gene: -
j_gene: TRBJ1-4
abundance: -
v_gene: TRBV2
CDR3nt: TGTGCCAGCAGAAGAACAGGGCAAACTAATGAAAAACTGCTTTTT
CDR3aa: CASRRTGQTNEKLLF

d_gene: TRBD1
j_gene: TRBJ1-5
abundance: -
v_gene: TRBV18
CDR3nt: TGTGCCAGCTCACTCCTACAGGGGGCGCAACAGCCCCAGCATTTT
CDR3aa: CASSLLQGAQQPQHF

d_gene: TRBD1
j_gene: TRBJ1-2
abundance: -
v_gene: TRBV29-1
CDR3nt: TGCAGCGTTACGACAGGGCGCCTCTATGGCTACACCTTC
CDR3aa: CSVTTGRLYGYTF

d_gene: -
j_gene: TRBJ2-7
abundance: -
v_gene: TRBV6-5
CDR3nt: TGTGCCAGCAGTTACTCCCGGGTATCCTACGAGCAGTACTTC
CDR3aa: CASSYSRVSYEQYF

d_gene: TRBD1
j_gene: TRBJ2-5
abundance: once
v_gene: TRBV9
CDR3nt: TGTGCCAGCAGCGTAGCTGTTCGGTCAGGGGGTCAGGAGACCCAGTACTTC
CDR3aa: CASSVAVRSGGQETQYF

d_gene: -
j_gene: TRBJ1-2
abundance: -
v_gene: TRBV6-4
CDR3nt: TGTGCCAGCAGTCCCGGCGGGGGGGCTAACTATGGCTACACCTTC
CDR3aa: CASSPGGGANYGYTF

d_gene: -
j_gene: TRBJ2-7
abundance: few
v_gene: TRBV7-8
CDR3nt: TGTGCCAGCAGCTCGGAGAGCTACGAGCAGTACTTC
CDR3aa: CASSSESYEQYF

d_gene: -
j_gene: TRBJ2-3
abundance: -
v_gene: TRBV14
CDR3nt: TGTGCCAGCAGCCAAGCATACGGGGGAGATACGCAGTATTTT
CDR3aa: CASSQAYGGDTQYF

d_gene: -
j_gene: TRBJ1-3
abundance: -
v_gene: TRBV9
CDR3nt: TGTGCCAGCAGCGTAGGCGGAGGGGAATTTGGAAACACCATATATTTT
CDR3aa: CASSVGGGEFGNTIYF

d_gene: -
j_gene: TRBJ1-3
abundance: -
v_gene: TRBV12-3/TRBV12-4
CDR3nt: TGTGCCAGCAGTTTACGGTCTGACACCATATATTTT
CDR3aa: CASSLRSDTIYF

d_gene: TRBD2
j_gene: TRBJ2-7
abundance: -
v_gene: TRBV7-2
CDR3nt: TGTGCCAGCAGCTTAGTTAGCGGGGGGCTCAGCTCCTACGAGCAGTACTTC
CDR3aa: CASSLVSGGLSSYEQYF

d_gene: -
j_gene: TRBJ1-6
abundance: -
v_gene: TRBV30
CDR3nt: TGTGCCTGGAGTGACTTATATAATTCACCCCTCCACTTT
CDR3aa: CAWSDLYNSPLHF

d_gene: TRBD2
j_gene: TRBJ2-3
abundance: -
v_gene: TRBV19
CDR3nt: TGTGCCAGTAGCCACCAAAAAGCGGGGGCATTAGGGGGTACAGATACGCAGTATTTT
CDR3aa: CASSHQKAGALGGTDTQYF

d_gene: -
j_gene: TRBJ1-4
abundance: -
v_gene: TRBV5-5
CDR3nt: TGTGCCAGCAGCCGACTCCTCGACCCAACAACTAATGAAAAACTGTTTTTT
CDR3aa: CASSRLLDPTTNEKLFF

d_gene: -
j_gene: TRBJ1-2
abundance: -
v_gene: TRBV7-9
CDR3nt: TGTGCCAGCAGCTTAAGGGAGGGTATGAGTGGCTACACCTTC
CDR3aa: CASSLREGMSGYTF

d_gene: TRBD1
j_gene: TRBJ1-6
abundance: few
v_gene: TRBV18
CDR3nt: TGTGCCAGCTCACTCGACAGGGGAGATTCACCCCTCCACTTT
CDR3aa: CASSLDRGDSPLHF

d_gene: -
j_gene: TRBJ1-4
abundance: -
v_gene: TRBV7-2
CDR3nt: TGTGCCAGCAGCTCGCCGTTCTCCGGGGAAAAACTGTTTTTT
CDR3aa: CASSSPFSGEKLFF

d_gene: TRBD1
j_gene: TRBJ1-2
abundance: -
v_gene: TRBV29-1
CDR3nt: TGCAGCGTTGACGGGGGACAGTTATATGGCTACACCTTC
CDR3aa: CSVDGGQLYGYTF

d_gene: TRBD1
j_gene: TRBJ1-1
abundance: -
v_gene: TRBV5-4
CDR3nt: TGTGCCAGCAGCTTCACAACAGGGGGCGGAATCGACACTGAAGCTTTCTTT
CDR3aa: CASSFTTGGGIDTEAFF

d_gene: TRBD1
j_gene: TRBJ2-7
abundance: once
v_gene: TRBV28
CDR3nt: TGTGCCAGCAGACGGCCTACAGGGGGCGCCTACGAGCAGTACTTC
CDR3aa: CASRRPTGGAYEQYF

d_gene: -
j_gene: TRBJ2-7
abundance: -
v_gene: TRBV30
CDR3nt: TGTGCCTGGAGTGTCGGAGTCCCGCCGGGCGAGCAGTACTTC
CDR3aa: CAWSVGVPPGEQYF

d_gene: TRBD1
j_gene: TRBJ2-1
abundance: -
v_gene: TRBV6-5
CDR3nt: TGTGCCAGCAGATGGACAGGCTCTCGGAATGAGCAGTTCTTC
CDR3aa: CASRWTGSRNEQFF

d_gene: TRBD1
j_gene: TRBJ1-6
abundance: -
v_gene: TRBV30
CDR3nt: TGTGCCTGGAGAATACAGGGGGCTTCACCCCTCCACTTT
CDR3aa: CAWRIQGASPLHF

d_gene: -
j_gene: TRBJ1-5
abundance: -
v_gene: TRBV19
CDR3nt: TGTGCCAGTAGCATACACAGCCAAAGCGGTAGCGCGTCCCAGCATTTT
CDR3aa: CASSIHSQSGSASQHF

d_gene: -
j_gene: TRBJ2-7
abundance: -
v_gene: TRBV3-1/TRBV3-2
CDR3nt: TGTGCCAGCAGCCAATCCCCTGTGGAGCAGTACTTC
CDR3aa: CASSQSPVEQYF

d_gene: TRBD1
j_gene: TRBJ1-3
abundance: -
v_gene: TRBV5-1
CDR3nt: TGCACCAGCAGCGTCCCCGGGACAGGGGCTGGAAACACCATATATTTT
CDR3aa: CTSSVPGTGAGNTIYF

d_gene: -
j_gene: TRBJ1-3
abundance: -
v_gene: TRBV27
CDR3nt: TGTGCCAGCAGTCCCCGTGGACAGCCGTGGGGGGGAAACACCATATATTTT
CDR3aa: CASSPRGQPWGGNTIYF

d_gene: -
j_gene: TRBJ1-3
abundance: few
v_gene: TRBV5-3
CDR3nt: TGTGCCAGAAGCCCAACTCTCAGGGTAAACGGAAACACCATATATTTT
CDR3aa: CARSPTLRVNGNTIYF

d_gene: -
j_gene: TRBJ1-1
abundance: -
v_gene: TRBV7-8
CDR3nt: TGTGCCAGCAGCTTTCAGGGGCACACTGAAGCTTTCTTT
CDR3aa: CASSFQGHTEAFF

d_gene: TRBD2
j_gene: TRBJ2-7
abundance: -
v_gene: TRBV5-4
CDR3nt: TGTGCCAGCAGCGTGGCGGGGGGACCCTACGAGCAGTACTTC
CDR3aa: CASSVAGGPYEQYF

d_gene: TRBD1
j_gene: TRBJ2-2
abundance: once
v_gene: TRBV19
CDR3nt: TGTGCCAGTAGTATCCAGGGGGCAGCCGGGGAGCTGTTTTTT
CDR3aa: CASSIQGAAGELFF

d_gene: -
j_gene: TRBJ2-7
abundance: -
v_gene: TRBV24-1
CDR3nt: TGTGCCACCAGTGATTCGAGGCCCGGACAGTCCTACGAGCAGTACTTC
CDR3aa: CATSDSRPGQSYEQYF

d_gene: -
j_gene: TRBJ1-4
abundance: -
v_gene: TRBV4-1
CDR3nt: TGCGCCAGCAGCCATGCCGGGGAGCCTAATGAAAAACTGTTTTTT
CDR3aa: CASSHAGEPNEKLFF

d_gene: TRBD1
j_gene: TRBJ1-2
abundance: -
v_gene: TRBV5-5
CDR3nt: TGTGCCAGCAGCACCGGACAGGGGATTTACTATGGCTACACCTTC
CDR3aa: CASSTGQGIYYGYTF

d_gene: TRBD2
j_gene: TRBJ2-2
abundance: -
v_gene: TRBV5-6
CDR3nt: TGTGCCACTTCGGGGGGTGGCGGGGAGCTGTTTTTT
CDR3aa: CATSGGGGELFF

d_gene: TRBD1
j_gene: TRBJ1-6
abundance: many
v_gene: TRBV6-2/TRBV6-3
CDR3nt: TGTGCCAGCAGCCGGGGGACAGGGGGCGTTTCACCCCTCCACTTT
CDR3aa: CASSRGTGGVSPLHF

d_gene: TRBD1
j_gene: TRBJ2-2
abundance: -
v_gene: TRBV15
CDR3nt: TGTGCCACCAGCAAGGAGAAGGGACAGGGTCGGGCCGGGGAGCTGTTTTTT
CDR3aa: CATSKEKGQGRAGELFF

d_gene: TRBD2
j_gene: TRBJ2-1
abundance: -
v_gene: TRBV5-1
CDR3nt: TGCGCCAGCAGCACTAACCCCGGGGGAGGGTCGCACAATGAGCAGTTCTTC
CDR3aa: CASSTNPGGGSHNEQFF

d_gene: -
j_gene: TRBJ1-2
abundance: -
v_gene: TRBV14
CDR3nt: TGTGCCAGCAGCCTTCTGGGGCCAGCTAACTATGGCTACACCTTC
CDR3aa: CASSLLGPANYGYTF

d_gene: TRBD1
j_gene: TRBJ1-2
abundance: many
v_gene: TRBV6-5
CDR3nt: TGTGCCAGCATCCTACAGGGGGCGGGCTATGGCTACACCTTC
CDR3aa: CASILQGAGYGYTF

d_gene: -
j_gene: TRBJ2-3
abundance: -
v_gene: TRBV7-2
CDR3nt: TGTGCCAGCAGCTTCATGCGGGGCACAGATACGCAGTATTTT
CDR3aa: CASSFMRGTDTQYF

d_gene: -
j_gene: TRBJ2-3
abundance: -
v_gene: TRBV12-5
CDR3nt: TGTGCTAGTGGCGGAGGGGAACGGGCCTTTACAGATACGCAGTATTTT
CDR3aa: CASGGGERAFTDTQYF

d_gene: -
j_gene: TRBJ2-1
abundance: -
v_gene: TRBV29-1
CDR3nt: TGCAGCGTTCGGACGGACACCTACAATGAGCAGTTCTTC
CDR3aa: CSVRTDTYNEQFF

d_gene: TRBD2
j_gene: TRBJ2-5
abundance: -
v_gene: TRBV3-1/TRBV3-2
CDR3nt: TGTGCCAGCAGCCCCAGACTAGCGGGGGGGCAAGAGACCCAGTACTTC
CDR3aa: CASSPRLAGGQETQYF

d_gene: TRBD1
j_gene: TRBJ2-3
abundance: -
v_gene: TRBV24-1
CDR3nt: TGTGCCACCAGTGATTTGTTGACAGGGGGCTCTAGCACAGATACGCAGTATTTT
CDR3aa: CATSDLLTGGSSTDTQYF

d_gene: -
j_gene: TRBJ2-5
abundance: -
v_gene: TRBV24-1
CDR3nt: TGTGCCACCAGTGATGCATCAGGGATCCAAGAGACCCAGTACTTC
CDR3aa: CATSDASGIQETQYF

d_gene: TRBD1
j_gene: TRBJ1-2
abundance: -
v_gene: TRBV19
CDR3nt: TGTGCCAGGACAGACAGGGGAGCTAACTATGGCTACACCTTC
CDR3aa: CARTDRGANYGYTF

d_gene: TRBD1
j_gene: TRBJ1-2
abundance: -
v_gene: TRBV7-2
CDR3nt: TGTGCCAGCAGCTTAGTTAGGCCGGGACAGGGGGGTGGCTACACCTTC
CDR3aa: CASSLVRPGQGGGYTF

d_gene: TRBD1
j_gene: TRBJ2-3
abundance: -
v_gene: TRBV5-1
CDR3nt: TGCGCCAGCAACCGGGACAGGGCTGGTGATACGCAGTATTTT
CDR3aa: CASNRDRAGDTQYF

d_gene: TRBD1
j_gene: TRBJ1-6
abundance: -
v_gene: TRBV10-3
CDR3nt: TGTGCCATCAGTGAGGCCCTGGGACAGGGCCAATCACCCCTCCACTTT
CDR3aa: CAISEALGQGQSPLHF

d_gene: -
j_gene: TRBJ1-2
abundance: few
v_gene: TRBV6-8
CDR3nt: TGTGCCAGCAGTTACCCGTACAGAGAACATAACTATGGCTACACCTTC
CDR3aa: CASSYPYREHNYGYTF